The clone carrying this T cell receptor (beta chain) was found a few times. Its antigen is still unknown. V trimming: 7 bases; J trimming: 2 bases; junction bases outside the gene matches: 8. CDR3 size: 15 residues. The germline gives CDR1 SGHRS, CDR2 YFSETQ. 5'RACE primed at constant segments yielded TCR alpha and TCR beta cDNA libraries bearing sample barcodes and UMIs. MiXCR, run by TCRdb on the 5' RACE reads, gives a single entry per CDR3 protein. In the table there are roughly 150,000 distinct CDR3 sequences, approximately 12% of which are singletons. The sample originates from a study of T-cell memory formation after mild COVID-19. Study at large: Largely donor-specific sequence clusters came from two donors.

Study-wide results and limits: Detection of some responders pre-infection suggested pre-existing cross-reactive memory T cells participated. A balance of CD4 and CD8 characterized clones contracting day 15 to 85, whereas later expanders leaned CD4+.

This rearrangement joins TRBV5-1 to TRBJ2-3; 9 nucleotides line up with TRBD1. The clonotype comes from a man between 18 and 35 years old who had mild COVID-19 (a few samples of this study predate the infection). Cell type and time point are not known. Input material: PBMCs or a T cell subset sorted from them (not recorded which). CDR3 sequence reads: CASAETGGVTDTQYF. The CDR3 DNA reads TGCGCCAGCGCCGAGACAGGGGGAGTCACAGATACGCAGTATTTT.